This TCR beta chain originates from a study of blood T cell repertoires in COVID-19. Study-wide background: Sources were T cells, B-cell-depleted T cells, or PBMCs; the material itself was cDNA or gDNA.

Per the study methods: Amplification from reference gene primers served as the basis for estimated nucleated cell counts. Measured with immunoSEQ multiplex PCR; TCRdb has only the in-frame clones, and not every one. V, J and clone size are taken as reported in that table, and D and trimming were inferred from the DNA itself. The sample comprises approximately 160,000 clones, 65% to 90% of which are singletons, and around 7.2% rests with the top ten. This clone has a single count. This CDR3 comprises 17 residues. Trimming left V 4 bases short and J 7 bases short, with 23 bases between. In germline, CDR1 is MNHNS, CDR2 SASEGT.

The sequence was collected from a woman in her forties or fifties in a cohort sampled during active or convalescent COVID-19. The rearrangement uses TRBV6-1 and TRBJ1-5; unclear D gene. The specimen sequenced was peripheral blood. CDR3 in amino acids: CASSAAELFIGGQPQHF. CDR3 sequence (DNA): TGTGCCAGCAGTGCTGCCGAGCTCTTTATCGGAGGACAGCCCCAGCATTTT.